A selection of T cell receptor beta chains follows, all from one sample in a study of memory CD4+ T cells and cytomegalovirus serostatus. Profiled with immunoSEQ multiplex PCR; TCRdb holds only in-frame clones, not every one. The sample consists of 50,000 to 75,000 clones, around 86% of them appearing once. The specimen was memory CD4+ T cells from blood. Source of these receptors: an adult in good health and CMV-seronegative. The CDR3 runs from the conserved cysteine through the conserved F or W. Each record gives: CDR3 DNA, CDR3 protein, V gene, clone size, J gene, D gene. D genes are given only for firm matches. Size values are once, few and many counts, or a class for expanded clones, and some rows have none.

DNA: TGTGCCAGCAGTGATGTCCTAGCGGGAGTGACAATTAGCACAGATACGCAGTATTTT; CDR3: CASSDVLAGVTISTDTQYF; V: TRBV6-1; size: .; J: TRBJ2-3; D: TRBD2
DNA: TGTGCCAGCTCACCACAAACAGGTTTGCAAGAGACCCAGTACTTC; CDR3: CASSPQTGLQETQYF; V: TRBV18; size: few; J: TRBJ2-5; D: .
DNA: TGCAGCGTTGGCGGAGGGGGCAATGGCTACACCTTC; CDR3: CSVGGGGNGYTF; V: TRBV29-1; size: .; J: TRBJ1-2; D: TRBD1
DNA: TGTGCCAGCAGCCGAGGGACAGAGAACACTGAAGCTTTCTTT; CDR3: CASSRGTENTEAFF; V: TRBV9; size: .; J: TRBJ1-1; D: TRBD1
DNA: TGTGCCAGTAGTGTGGACTACAATGAGCAGTTCTTC; CDR3: CASSVDYNEQFF; V: TRBV19; size: .; J: TRBJ2-1; D: .
DNA: TGTGCCAGCAGCGCCACAGGGTCAGGGCCCCAGCATTTT; CDR3: CASSATGSGPQHF; V: TRBV28; size: .; J: TRBJ1-5; D: .
DNA: TGCGCCAGCAGCTTGATCCCGGGACTAGCGGGGGGGGACAATGAGCAGTTCTTC; CDR3: CASSLIPGLAGGDNEQFF; V: TRBV5-1; size: .; J: TRBJ2-1; D: TRBD2
DNA: TGTGCCAGTACCGTTGGGGGGAGGGATCAGCCCCAGCATTTT; CDR3: CASTVGGRDQPQHF; V: TRBV19; size: .; J: TRBJ1-5; D: .
DNA: TGTGCCAGCAAAAAGTTCGGGACAGGGGCCTACGAGCAGTACTTC; CDR3: CASKKFGTGAYEQYF; V: TRBV6-5; size: .; J: TRBJ2-7; D: TRBD1
DNA: TGTGCCAGCAGCACCTCGAGTGGGGCCAACGTCCTGACTTTC; CDR3: CASSTSSGANVLTF; V: TRBV5-6; size: .; J: TRBJ2-6; D: .
DNA: TGTGCCAGCTCACTACAGGGGGCGCGGGAGCAGTTCTTC; CDR3: CASSLQGAREQFF; V: TRBV18; size: .; J: TRBJ2-1; D: TRBD1
DNA: TGTGCCAGCAGCTTTAATCAGGGTCTGGGGACTGAAGCTTTCTTT; CDR3: CASSFNQGLGTEAFF; V: TRBV7-9; size: .; J: TRBJ1-1; D: .
DNA: TGCGCCAGCAGGACGGACCGGGCACCCCTCCACTTT; CDR3: CASRTDRAPLHF; V: TRBV10-2; size: .; J: TRBJ1-6; D: .
DNA: TGTGCCAGCAGCCCCGGGGGGAGGGGCACCTACGAGCAGTACTTC; CDR3: CASSPGGRGTYEQYF; V: TRBV6-5; size: .; J: TRBJ2-7; D: TRBD2
DNA: TGTGCCAGCAGCGTTTCTAACAGGGGGCGCGCTGAAGCTTTCTTT; CDR3: CASSVSNRGRAEAFF; V: TRBV5-6; size: .; J: TRBJ1-1; D: TRBD1
DNA: TGTGCCAGCAGCCCGCAGGCGGAAACTGAAGCTTTCTTT; CDR3: CASSPQAETEAFF; V: TRBV7-2; size: once; J: TRBJ1-1; D: .
DNA: TGTGCCAGCAGAAACAGGGGCCTCTATGGCTACACCTTC; CDR3: CASRNRGLYGYTF; V: TRBV28; size: .; J: TRBJ1-2; D: TRBD1
DNA: TGTGCCAGCAGTTCCCCGGGACAGACTAATGAAAAACTGTTTTTT; CDR3: CASSSPGQTNEKLFF; V: TRBV28; size: .; J: TRBJ1-4; D: TRBD1
DNA: TGTGCCAGCAGCTTAGGGGGACCCGGCGGGAGCGGGGAGCTGTTTTTT; CDR3: CASSLGGPGGSGELFF; V: TRBV7-7; size: .; J: TRBJ2-2; D: TRBD2
DNA: TGTGCCAGCAGCCTAACGGTCCACAGCCAAGAGACCCAGTACTTC; CDR3: CASSLTVHSQETQYF; V: TRBV7-2; size: .; J: TRBJ2-5; D: .
DNA: TGTGCCAGCAGTTCCCGGTTAGCTACGCAGTATTTT; CDR3: CASSSRLATQYF; V: TRBV6-5; size: .; J: TRBJ2-3; D: .
DNA: TGTGCCAGTAGTAGAACCGGGACTGGGAACTACGAGCAGTACTTC; CDR3: CASSRTGTGNYEQYF; V: TRBV19; size: .; J: TRBJ2-7; D: .
DNA: TGTGCCAGCAGCTTCTCACTAGTCTCCTACAATGAGCAGTTCTTC; CDR3: CASSFSLVSYNEQFF; V: TRBV13; size: .; J: TRBJ2-1; D: .
DNA: TGCGCCAGCAGCTTGGGTGCTACAGGGGTCAATGAGCAGTTCTTC; CDR3: CASSLGATGVNEQFF; V: TRBV5-1; size: .; J: TRBJ2-1; D: TRBD1
DNA: TGTGCCAGCAGTTTCCAGTATCCCGACCCAGCGAGCTCCTACAATGAGCAGTTCTTC; CDR3: CASSFQYPDPASSYNEQFF; V: TRBV27; size: .; J: TRBJ2-1; D: .
DNA: TGTGCCAGCAGTCGGACTAGCGGGGGGTCCCAAGAGACCCAGTACTTC; CDR3: CASSRTSGGSQETQYF; V: TRBV27; size: .; J: TRBJ2-5; D: TRBD2
DNA: TGTGCCAGCAGCTTAGGGGACCGGGACACTGAAGCTTTCTTT; CDR3: CASSLGDRDTEAFF; V: TRBV7-9; size: .; J: TRBJ1-1; D: .
DNA: TGCAGTGCTAGCCACCGGGACAGGCAGTTCTTC; CDR3: CSASHRDRQFF; V: TRBV20-1; size: .; J: TRBJ2-1; D: TRBD1